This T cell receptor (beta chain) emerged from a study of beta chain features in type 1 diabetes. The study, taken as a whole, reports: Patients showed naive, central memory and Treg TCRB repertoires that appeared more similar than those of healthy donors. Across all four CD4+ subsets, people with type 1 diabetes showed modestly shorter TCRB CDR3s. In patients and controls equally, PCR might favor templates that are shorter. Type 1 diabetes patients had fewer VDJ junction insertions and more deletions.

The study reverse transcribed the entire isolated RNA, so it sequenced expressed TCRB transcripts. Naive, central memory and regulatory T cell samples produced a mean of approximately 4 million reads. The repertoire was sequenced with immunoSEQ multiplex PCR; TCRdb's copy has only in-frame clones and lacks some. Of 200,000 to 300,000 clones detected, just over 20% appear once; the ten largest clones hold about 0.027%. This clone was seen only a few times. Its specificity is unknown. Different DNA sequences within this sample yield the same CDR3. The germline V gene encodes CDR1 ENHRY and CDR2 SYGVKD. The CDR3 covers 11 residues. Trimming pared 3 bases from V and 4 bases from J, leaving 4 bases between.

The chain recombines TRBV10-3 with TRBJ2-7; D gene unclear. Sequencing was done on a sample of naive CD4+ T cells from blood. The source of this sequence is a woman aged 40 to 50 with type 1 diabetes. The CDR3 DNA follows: TGTGCCATCAGTGACCTATACGAGCAGTACTTC. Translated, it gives CAISDLYEQYF.